These 4 T cell receptor beta chains were sequenced from one sample in a study of blood T cell repertoires in COVID-19. Clones were read by immunoSEQ multiplex PCR, and TCRdb kept only the in-frame ones, dropping some. The sample lists 88,000 or so clones, around four fifths occurring once. The sample comprised peripheral blood. The receptors here all came from a human donor in a cohort sampled during active COVID-19.

The chain recombines TRBV9 with TRBJ2-2; a possible D gene is TRBD1 (5 bases). The V end was cut by 0 bases, the J end by 5 bases, with 8 bases between. Per germline, CDR1 SGDLS and CDR2 YYNGEE. This CDR3 contains 14 residues. The CDR3 DNA reads TGTGCCAGCAGCGTAGCAAAGGGGACCGGGGAGCTGTTTTTT. It specifies CASSVAKGTGELFF.

This clone was detected a few times. The chain joins TRBV3-1 (or the pseudogene TRBV3-2) to TRBJ1-5, with 8 bases fitting TRBD1. With V trimmed by 1 base and J by 9 bases, 8 bases remained unmatched. Germline CDR1 is LGHDT and CDR2 is YNNKEL (reference sequence). The CDR3 spans 15 residues. DNA for the CDR3: TGTGCCAGCAGCCAAGGGACAGGGATGGGGGGGCCCCAGCATTTT. It codes for CASSQGTGMGGPQHF.

The rearrangement uses TRBV18 and TRBJ1-2, with 10 bases identical to TRBD1. Per the germline V gene, CDR1 is KGHSH and CDR2 is LQKENI. The CDR3 contains 15 residues. V was pared by 3 bases and J by 8 bases, with 9 bases of the junction left unmatched. The CDR3 here is CASSPRTGGSEGYTF. The CDR3 nucleotides are TGTGCCAGCTCACCGCGGACAGGGGGAAGCGAAGGCTACACCTTC.

The chain has TRBV15 and TRBJ2-3; D is ambiguous. Germline values: CDR1 LNHNV, CDR2 YYDKDF (reference sequence). Deletions cut 6 bases from V and 5 bases from J, with 6 bases between. This CDR3 is built from 11 residues. Here the CDR3 reads CATSIRDTQYF. The CDR3 DNA reads as TGTGCCACCAGTATTCGAGATACGCAGTATTTT.